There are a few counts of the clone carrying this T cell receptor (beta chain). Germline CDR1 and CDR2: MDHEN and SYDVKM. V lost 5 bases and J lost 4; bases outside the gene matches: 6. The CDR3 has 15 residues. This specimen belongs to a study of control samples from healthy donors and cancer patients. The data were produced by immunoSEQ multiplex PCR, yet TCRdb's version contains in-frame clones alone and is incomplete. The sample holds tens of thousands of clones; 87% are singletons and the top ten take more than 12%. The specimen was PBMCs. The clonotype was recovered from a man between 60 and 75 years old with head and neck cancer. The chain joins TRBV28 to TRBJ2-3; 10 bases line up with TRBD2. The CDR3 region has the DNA TGTGCCAGCAGTGTCACTAGCGGGACCGCAGATACGCAGTATTTT. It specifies CASSVTSGTADTQYF.